What follows describes a single T cell receptor (beta chain). The antigen remains undetermined. Treatment: roughly 10-day PBMC culture with coronavirus spike peptide pools or control peptides (ViraFEST assay). Antigen-specific T cells were expanded with peptide pools by ViraFEST, and TCRs were then sequenced. The culture of 1.5 million to 2 million PBMCs per well included 8 to 10 IU/ml IL-2 and around 10 ug/ml peptide pools. This entry comes from a study of vaccination and CD4 T cells after COVID-19. Cultured CD4+ T-cell DNA underwent Oncomine TCR Beta short-read sequencing. TCRdb ran MiXCR on the PCR reads and lists one entry per CDR3 protein. The table includes about 20,000 distinct CDR3 sequences, less than 50% detected once. The ends lost 2 bases at V and 3 bases at J; junction bases unmatched: 18. The CDR3 extends over 20 amino acids. CDR1 and CDR2 from the germline V gene are MGHRA and YSYEKL.

The chain uses TRBV4-1 and TRBJ1-5, with 8 bases identical to TRBD1. Sequencing was performed on CD4+ T cells from blood, cultured in vitro. The sequence was obtained from a human donor who had recovered from COVID-19. CDR3 in amino acids: CASSQTPGTPQGAFNQPQHF. CDR3 nucleotides: TGCGCCAGCAGCCAAACCCCTGGGACACCTCAGGGGGCTTTCAATCAGCCCCAGCATTTT.